This T cell receptor beta chain was sequenced for a study of shared clonotypes between healthy human individuals. Here immunoSEQ multiplex PCR was the method, and the copy in TCRdb shows in-frame clones only, minus some. The table shows about half a million clones, with 81% occurring only once. This CDR3 spans 14 amino acids. Germline V gives CDR1 SGHNT, CDR2 YYREEE (reference sequence). V dropped 0 bases and J dropped 4 bases, with 9 bases sitting between them. The rearrangement joins TRBV5-4 to TRBJ2-3, with D possibly matching TRBD2 (6 bases). The sequence came from a woman in her thirties or forties in good health. Some clones in this sample may be carry-over from other donors' samples. Specimen: PBMCs. The CDR3 nucleotides read TGTGCCAGCAGCTTGGTCGGGAGCTCAGATACGCAGTATTTT. Translating gives CASSLVGSSDTQYF.